Each of the 8 T cell receptor beta chains below was sequenced from the same sample in a study of blood T cells in healthy people across ages. The authors ran a second PCR of about 6 to 11 cycles using a sample-barcoded 5' primer and a J-beta primer mix. Each CDR3 protein gets one entry after TCRdb re-called the 5' RACE reads with MiXCR. The table records 720,000 or so distinct CDR3 sequences, over 40% of them present only once. The sample taken for sequencing was blood. The source of these receptors is a man older than 75 in good health.

The chain recombines TRBV30 with TRBJ1-2; D is unclear. The V gene's germline CDR1 is GTSNPN and CDR2 SVGIG (reference sequence). Trimming cost V 1 base and J 8 bases, with 14 bases left between them. This CDR3 region has 13 residues. CDR3: CAWSATPAGGYTF. Here the CDR3 DNA reads TGTGCCTGGAGTGCCACGCCGGCCGGGGGCTACACCTTC.

The gene calls are TRBV12-3 or TRBV12-4 and TRBJ2-7; D not certain. The CDR3 is made up of 13 amino acids. With 6 bases removed from V and 5 bases from J, the gap between germline ends came to 14 bases. CDR3 sequence (DNA): TGTGCCAGCAGCCGGACCGAGGCAAACGAGCAGTACTTC. As protein: CASSRTEANEQYF.

Only a few counts were recorded for this clonotype. V gene TRBV29-1 combines with J gene TRBJ1-1; D may be TRBD1 (6 bases). Germline V CDR1 and CDR2: SQVTM, ANQGSEA. This CDR3 is 13 amino acids long. Trimming took off 5 bases at V and 5 bases at J, with 15 bases between the two ends. The CDR3 is CSVQTGTPTEAFF. The CDR3 DNA is TGCAGCGTTCAAACCGGGACACCGACTGAAGCTTTCTTT.

This chain joins TRBV7-2 and TRBJ2-3, with TRBD2 matching 7 bases. This CDR3 contains 14 residues. Losses at the gene ends were 4 bases for V and 2 bases for J; bases not matched to a gene: 3. Germline-derived CDR1 and CDR2 are SGHTA and FQGNSA. In nucleotides, the CDR3 is TGTGCCAGCAGCTCACGGGACTACACAGATACGCAGTATTTT. Translation gives CASSSRDYTDTQYF.

In its sample, this clonotype was seen a few times. V is TRBV25-1 and J is TRBJ1-1; unclear D gene. V gave up 1 base and J gave up 0 bases, with 6 bases separating them. This CDR3 comprises 14 residues. Germline V CDR1 and CDR2: MGHDK, SYGVNS. The CDR3, as DNA: TGTGCCAGCAGTGAATTAGGAATGAACACTGAAGCTTTCTTT. Protein product: CASSELGMNTEAFF.

The chain joins TRBV6-2 or TRBV6-3 to TRBJ2-3, with 8 bases lining up with TRBD1. Germline V gives CDR1 MNHEY, CDR2 SVGEGT. CDR3 length: 13 amino acids. V gave up 6 bases and J gave up 4 bases; unmatched junction bases: 3. CDR3 in DNA: TGTGCCAGCAGAACAGGGGGGCCAGATACGCAGTATTTT. Its protein product is CASRTGGPDTQYF.

The V call is TRBV6-5, the J call TRBJ2-7; D possibly corresponds to TRBD1 (7 bases). Trimming cost V 0 bases and J 3 bases, with 12 bases left between them. The CDR3 runs to 15 residues. The V gene's germline CDR1 is MNHEY and CDR2 SVGAGI. CDR3 protein: CASSYSGGGDYEQYF. In nucleotides, the CDR3 is TGTGCCAGCAGTTACTCAGGAGGGGGCGACTACGAGCAGTACTTC.

The V and J genes are TRBV20-1 and TRBJ2-1, with TRBD2 matching 8 bases. CDR1 DFQATT and CDR2 SNEGSKA come from the germline V gene (reference sequence). This CDR3 spans 13 amino acids. V lost 2 bases, J lost 5 bases, and 2 bases stayed unmatched. CDR3 amino acids: CSARRTSNNEQFF. CDR3 nucleotide sequence: TGCAGTGCTAGACGGACTAGCAACAATGAGCAGTTCTTC.